Listed below are T cell receptor beta chains from one sample, sequenced in a study of blood T cell repertoires in COVID-19. Here immunoSEQ multiplex PCR was the method, and the copy in TCRdb shows in-frame clones only, minus some. The table records hundreds of thousands of clones, about 80% of them present only once. The sample consisted of PBMCs or T cells enriched from blood (not recorded which). These receptors came from a middle-aged woman who had been exposed to COVID-19. Each CDR3 is given with its conserved first and last residue. The D gene is left open where the match is weak. Clone sizes are given selectively: once, few, many, or a class where the clone is expanded.

>TRBV11-1|-|TRBJ1-3|TRBD1
CASSRTGGINTIYF
TGTGCCAGCAGCCGGACAGGGGGCATAAACACCATATATTTT
>TRBV6-5|-|TRBJ2-7|TRBD1
CASTLRAGGPYEQYF
TGTGCCAGCACTCTCAGGGCAGGGGGCCCCTACGAGCAGTACTTC
>TRBV19|-|TRBJ1-2|-
CASHDRRPAYGYTF
TGTGCCAGCCACGACAGGCGCCCCGCCTATGGCTACACCTTC
>TRBV19|-|TRBJ1-2|-
CASSIPGSRNYGYTF
TGTGCCAGTAGTATCCCGGGTTCCCGTAACTATGGCTACACCTTC
>TRBV25-1|-|TRBJ2-7|-
CASSGDSSYEQYF
TGTGCCAGCAGCGGCGACAGCTCCTACGAGCAGTACTTC
>TRBV18|medium-sized|TRBJ2-5|-
CASSPLREETQYF
TGTGCCAGCTCACCACTTAGAGAAGAGACCCAGTACTTC
>TRBV10-3|-|TRBJ2-5|TRBD1
CAINRGTGGDQETQYF
TGTGCCATCAACCGCGGGACAGGGGGAGACCAAGAGACCCAGTACTTC
>TRBV2|-|TRBJ2-7|TRBD1
CASRGDRGTYEQYF
TGTGCCAGCAGGGGGGACAGGGGGACTTACGAGCAGTACTTC
>TRBV7-9|-|TRBJ1-1|TRBD1
CASSSWGYGTGAVEAFF
TGTGCCAGCAGCTCATGGGGGTACGGGACAGGGGCCGTAGAAGCTTTCTTT
>TRBV6-5|few|TRBJ2-2|TRBD1
CASSYSGTGTSELFF
TGTGCCAGCAGTTACTCGGGGACAGGCACCTCCGAGCTGTTTTTT
>TRBV5-1|-|TRBJ1-3|TRBD1
CASSLNTGGNTIYF
TGCGCCAGCAGCTTAAACACAGGGGGCAACACCATATATTTT
>TRBV19|-|TRBJ2-7|-
CASSVGWERHPYEQYF
TGTGCCAGTAGTGTTGGCTGGGAGCGGCACCCCTACGAGCAGTACTTC
>TRBV7-2|once|TRBJ2-1|-
CASSAGPNNEQFF
TGTGCCAGCAGCGCGGGACCCAACAATGAGCAGTTCTTC
>TRBV18|-|TRBJ2-7|TRBD2
CASSPHDIAGGISYEQYF
TGTGCCAGCTCACCCCATGATATAGCGGGGGGGATTTCCTACGAGCAGTACTTC
>TRBV4-2|-|TRBJ2-7|-
CASSQPGDYEQYF
TGTGCCAGCAGCCAACCCGGGGACTACGAGCAGTACTTC